The 12 T cell receptor beta chains below come from one sample, sequenced in a study of cytomegalovirus exposure and HLA in healthy donors. The PCR used 60 Vbeta and 13 Jbeta primers. The data were produced by immunoSEQ multiplex PCR, yet TCRdb's version contains in-frame clones alone and is incomplete. The sample holds about 120,000 clones, 77% seen once. The sequenced sample consisted of PBMCs. Every receptor here comes from a human donor in good health.

The chain employs TRBV4-2 and TRBJ1-4; 9 nucleotides match TRBD1. This CDR3 spans 16 amino acids. The germline CDR1 and CDR2 sequences are LGHNA and YNFKEQ. V was pared by 0 bases and J by 8 bases, with 7 bases of the junction left unmatched. CDR3 sequence reads: CASSQDLGTGSEKLFF. DNA for the CDR3: TGTGCCAGCAGCCAAGATCTAGGGACAGGGTCGGAAAAACTGTTTTTT.

V usage is TRBV5-8 and J usage is TRBJ1-2; tentatively, D is TRBD1 (6 bases). Trimming took off 1 base at V and 5 bases at J, with 18 bases between the two ends. The CDR3 has 16 amino acids. Germline CDR1 reads SGHTS; CDR2 reads YDEGEE. The CDR3 DNA reads as TGTGCCAGCAGCTTGTCGGGACAACTACTGGGGTATGGCTACACCTTC. This gives the protein CASSLSGQLLGYGYTF.

This rearrangement joins TRBV9 to TRBJ2-5; D is uncertain. The CDR3 covers 13 residues. CDR1 is SGDLS and CDR2 is YYNGEE in the germline V gene. With 1 base removed from V and 7 bases from J, the gap between germline ends came to 11 bases. CDR3 nucleotide sequence: TGTGCCAGCAGCGTAACCGAGTTTGCGACCCAGTACTTC. Residues: CASSVTEFATQYF. Drawing the rest from reference TRBV9 and TRBJ2-5, the complete variable domain is DSGVTQTPKHLITATGQRVTLRCSPRSGDLSVYWYQQSLDQGLQFLIQYYNGEERAKGNILERFSAQQFPDLHSELNLSSLELGDSALYFCASSVTEFATQYFGPGTRLLVL.

The V gene is TRBV2, the J gene TRBJ2-1; TRBD2 matches at 14 bases. Germline loops: CDR1 SNHLY, CDR2 FYNNEI. J gave up 6 bases and V 5 bases, and 6 bases lay outside the gene matches. The CDR3 loop spans 16 amino acids. CDR3 sequence reads: CASSHTGLAGVNEQFF. In DNA form, the CDR3 reads TGTGCCAGCAGTCATACGGGACTAGCGGGAGTCAATGAGCAGTTCTTC. The full variable domain, in which reference TRBV2 and TRBJ2-1 provide the parts outside the CDR3, is EPEVTQTPSHQVTQMGQEVILRCVPISNHLYFYWYRQILGQKVEFLVSFYNNEISEKSEIFDDQFSVERPDGSNFTLKIRSTKLEDSAMYFCASSHTGLAGVNEQFFGPGTRLTVL.

V gene TRBV6-5 combines with J gene TRBJ2-1, with TRBD1 as a possible D gene (5 bases). The CDR3 extends over 15 amino acids. Germline V gene lookup returns CDR1 MNHEY and CDR2 SVGAGI. Trimming took off 4 bases at V and 0 bases at J, with 10 bases between the two ends. The CDR3 nucleotides read TGTGCCAGCAGTTGGGGCGGTCGCTCCTACAATGAGCAGTTCTTC. Its translation: CASSWGGRSYNEQFF.

Comments on this clone: The same CDR3 can be traced to other DNA sequences in this sample. The rearrangement uses TRBV5-1 and TRBJ1-2; no firm D call. The CDR3 has 13 amino acids. V was trimmed by 4 bases and J by 4 bases, leaving 11 bases between them. The germline V gene has CDR1 SGHRS and CDR2 YFSETQ. In DNA form, the CDR3 reads TGCGCCAGCAGCCCCCCACGAGGCTATGGCTACACCTTC. This encodes CASSPPRGYGYTF.

The chain links TRBV18 to TRBJ1-5, with no clear D. Germline CDR1 KGHSH, CDR2 LQKENI. The CDR3 consists of 12 residues. The V gene lost 3 bases and the J gene lost 3 bases, with 3 bases spanning the gap. The CDR3 DNA sequence: TGTGCCAGCTCACCCTACAATCAGCCCCAGCATTTT. This gives the protein CASSPYNQPQHF.

The V call is TRBV11-2, the J call TRBJ2-7; 7 nucleotides match TRBD2. Trimming cost V 0 bases and J 2 bases; bases outside gene matches: 4. CDR3 length: 15 amino acids. Per germline, CDR1 SGHAT and CDR2 FQNNGV. The CDR3 region is CASSLEWAGAYEQYF. The CDR3 DNA sequence: TGTGCCAGCAGCTTAGAATGGGCGGGGGCCTACGAGCAGTACTTC.

This rearrangement joins TRBV7-2 to TRBJ2-7, with 8 bases that match TRBD1. Trimming cost V 4 bases and J 5 bases; bases outside gene matches: 4. The CDR3 length is 13 residues. Germline CDR1 SGHTA, CDR2 FQGNSA. Here the CDR3 reads CASSSDRAHEQYF. CDR3 sequence (DNA): TGTGCCAGCAGCTCGGACAGGGCCCACGAGCAGTACTTC. Drawing the rest from reference TRBV7-2 and TRBJ2-7, the complete variable domain is GAGVSQSPSNKVTEKGKDVELRCDPISGHTALYWYRQSLGQGLEFLIYFQGNSAPDKSGLPSDRFSAERTGGSVSTLTIQRTQQEDSAVYLCASSSDRAHEQYFGPGTRLTVT.

This clone was observed a few times. The chain combines TRBV4-2 with TRBJ2-3; TRBD2 matches 13 bases. CDR1 and CDR2 (germline): LGHNA, YNFKEQ. The CDR3 contains 16 residues. Trimming cost V 4 bases and J 5 bases; bases outside gene matches: 6. CDR3 sequence reads: CASSPGLAGAGDTQYF. As DNA, the CDR3 is TGTGCCAGCAGCCCAGGACTAGCGGGAGCGGGAGATACGCAGTATTTT.

This clone was detected only once. The chain uses TRBV19 and TRBJ1-4; TRBD1 aligns across 8 bases. Per germline, CDR1 LNHDA and CDR2 SQIVND (reference sequence). The CDR3 contains 14 residues. Trimming cost V 6 bases and J 4 bases; bases outside gene matches: 4. The CDR3 sequence is CASRTGAINEKLFF. In nucleotides, the CDR3 is TGTGCCAGTAGGACAGGGGCCATTAATGAAAAACTGTTTTTT.

This chain uses TRBV5-1 with TRBJ1-1; 7 bases align to TRBD1. Germline CDR1 is SGHRS and CDR2 is YFSETQ. V gave up 6 bases and J gave up 2 bases; unmatched junction bases: 10. CDR3 length: 15 amino acids. CDR3 region: CASTPTGTANTEAFF. CDR3 nucleotides: TGCGCCAGCACCCCCACCGGGACAGCAAACACTGAAGCTTTCTTT.